The source of this T cell receptor beta chain is a study of blood T cell repertoires in COVID-19. Whole-study context: The United States, Italy and Spain were the sources of the acute and convalescent COVID-19 samples. The analysed material was cDNA or gDNA that came from T cells, B-cell-depleted T cells, or PBMCs.

The CDR3 covers 15 residues. In germline, CDR1 is SGHTA, CDR2 FQGNSA. Trimming shortened V by 2 bases and J by 5 bases, and 13 bases separated the two germline ends. Original handling: Amplifying reference gene primers gave estimates of nucleated cell counts. Clones were read by immunoSEQ multiplex PCR, and TCRdb kept only the in-frame ones, dropping some. V and J calls and clone size come straight from that table; D and trimming were deduced from the DNA. The table records nearly 200,000 clones, 70% to 90% of them present only once. This receptor was taken from a middle-aged woman who had recovered from COVID-19. The specimen sequenced was peripheral blood. The chain is built from TRBV7-2 and TRBJ2-1, with D possibly being TRBD2 (6 bases). The DNA of the CDR3 is TGTGCCAGCAGCTTAAGGATAGCGGTACACAATGAGCAGTTCTTC. This encodes CASSLRIAVHNEQFF.